These 31 T cell receptor beta chains were sequenced from one sample in a study of T cells in Graves' hyperthyroidism and ophthalmopathy. It was RNA transcripts that yielded the amplified TCR beta CDR3 regions. HTBI primers were the set used in a first-round RT-PCR of the TCR CDR3. TCRdb itself ran the multiplex PCR reads through MiXCR, one entry per CDR3 protein. The sample includes hundreds of thousands of distinct CDR3 sequences, roughly 14% seen only once; the top ten take about 3.9%. Input material: blood. The source of these receptors is a middle-aged woman with Graves' ophthalmopathy.

This clonotype was seen at least ten times. This chain uses TRBV9 with TRBJ1-2; 8 bases line up with TRBD1. This CDR3 is 15 amino acids long. With 3 bases clipped from V and 3 bases from J, the junction kept 7 bases outside the gene matches. From germline, CDR1 is SGDLS and CDR2 YYNGEE. The chain's CDR3 is CASSARTGTYYGYTF. The CDR3 DNA sequence: TGTGCCAGCAGCGCCCGGACAGGGACTTACTATGGCTACACCTTC.

This clonotype was seen at least ten times. CDR3 nucleotide sequence: TGTGCCAGCAGCTTAGCGGCAGGTCTACGGACCCAGTACTTC. Residues: CASSLAAGLRTQYF. This sequence joins TRBV11-2 and TRBJ2-5; no clear D. CDR3 size: 14 residues. Germline lookup yields CDR1 SGHAT and CDR2 FQNNGV. Deletions cut 1 base from V and 7 bases from J, with 13 bases between.

This sequence joins TRBV7-2 and TRBJ1-5; D gene unclear. CDR3 length equals 13 residues. The germline CDR1 and CDR2 sequences are SGHTA and FQGNSA. V was clipped by 5 bases and J by 6 bases, with 11 bases between them. In DNA form, the CDR3 reads TGTGCCAGCAGCCGGGCCTCGGGTCAGCCCCAGCATTTT. Protein product: CASSRASGQPQHF.

This clonotype was seen ten or more times. CDR3 loop: CASSLAGGLYYEQYF. In nucleotides, the CDR3 is TGTGCCAGCAGTCTCGCAGGGGGACTATACTACGAGCAGTACTTC. The genes are TRBV12-3 or TRBV12-4 and TRBJ2-7; D could derive from TRBD1 or TRBD2 (7 bases each). This CDR3 is 15 amino acids long. Trimming removed 5 bases at V and 3 bases at J, with 17 bases between.

This clonotype showed up many times. This chain uses TRBV30 with TRBJ1-1; unclear D gene. In germline, CDR1 is GTSNPN, CDR2 SVGIG (reference sequence). Between the trimmed V and J ends, which lost 0 bases and 0 bases, there was a span of 8 bases. CDR3 length: 14 amino acids. CDR3 region: CAWSVRSVNTEAFF. Written as DNA, the CDR3 is TGTGCCTGGAGTGTTCGGTCGGTGAACACTGAAGCTTTCTTT.

V gene TRBV12-3 or TRBV12-4 combines with J gene TRBJ1-3; no clear D gene. Trimming left V 1 base short and J 0 bases short, with 7 bases between. CDR3 length: 15 amino acids. CDR3 DNA sequence: TGTGCCAGCAGTTTAGATACAAACTCTGGAAACACCATATATTTT. Protein: CASSLDTNSGNTIYF.

This clonotype showed up many times. The chain has TRBV19 and TRBJ1-5; D may be TRBD1 (5 bases). V gave up 4 bases and J gave up 4 bases, with 11 bases separating them. From germline, CDR1 is LNHDA and CDR2 SQIVND (reference sequence). This CDR3 has 14 amino acids. The CDR3 sequence is CASSRRQLNQPQHF. CDR3 sequence (DNA): TGTGCCAGTAGTAGGAGACAGCTTAATCAGCCCCAGCATTTT.

At least ten counts were recorded for this clonotype. The chain combines TRBV12-3 or TRBV12-4 with TRBJ1-1, with 7 nucleotides matching TRBD1. CDR3 length: 13 amino acids. After removal of 5 bases from V and 7 bases from J, the junction contained 7 bases not matched to a gene. Here the CDR3 DNA reads TGTGCCAGCAGTGCCACGACAGGGTTTGAAGCTTTCTTT. This translates into CASSATTGFEAFF.

This clonotype was recorded many times. This rearrangement joins TRBV10-3 to TRBJ2-7; no definite D call. V lost 2 bases and J lost 3, with 5 bases in between. This CDR3 contains 12 residues. The germline V gene has CDR1 ENHRY and CDR2 SYGVKD. The CDR3, as DNA: TGTGCCATCAGTGAGGGTAGCTACGAGCAGTACTTC. Translation gives CAISEGSYEQYF.

This clonotype occurred many times. The rearrangement uses TRBV28 and TRBJ1-2; no definite D call. The CDR3 has 15 residues. Germline values: CDR1 MDHEN, CDR2 SYDVKM. Trimming shortened V by 5 bases and J by 4 bases, and 17 bases separated the two germline ends. The CDR3 region has the DNA TGTGCCAGCAGTATCCCCGCGGCCGCTACCTATGGCTACACCTTC. This sequence encodes CASSIPAAATYGYTF.

This clonotype has at least ten counts. The chain couples TRBV28 to TRBJ1-2, with a tentative D call TRBD1 (6 bases). The CDR3 is made up of 15 amino acids. Per germline, CDR1 MDHEN and CDR2 SYDVKM. Trimming shortened V by 3 bases and J by 6 bases, and 17 bases separated the two germline ends. CDR3 amino acids: CASSFLLSRQDGYTF. Here the CDR3 DNA reads TGTGCCAGCAGTTTTCTTCTTTCCCGACAGGATGGCTACACCTTC.

This clonotype showed up just a few times. The genes are TRBV20-1 and TRBJ2-3; TRBD2 agrees at 7 bases. Germline values: CDR1 DFQATT, CDR2 SNEGSKA (reference sequence). Germline trimming cut 6 bases from V and 2 bases from J; bases unmatched to any gene: 5. The CDR3 spans 13 residues. The CDR3 DNA is TGCAGTGCCCTTCTAGCGGTCACAGATACGCAGTATTTT. Translating it yields CSALLAVTDTQYF.

This clonotype came up many times. The chain couples TRBV15 to TRBJ1-2, with a weak D call TRBD1 (6 bases). This CDR3 is built from 15 residues. V shed 0 bases and J shed 8 bases, with 16 bases lying between them. CDR1 is LNHNV and CDR2 is YYDKDF in the germline V gene (reference sequence). The CDR3 sequence: CATSRDLQGGTGYTF. CDR3 DNA: TGTGCCACCAGCAGAGACCTACAGGGTGGAACAGGCTACACCTTC.

This clonotype was observed a handful of times. The chain combines TRBV30 with TRBJ2-5; 11 bases are a match to TRBD2. Germline loops: CDR1 GTSNPN, CDR2 SVGIG (reference sequence). The J segment lost 5 bases and the V segment lost 3 bases, leaving 20 bases of the junction unmatched. The CDR3 spans 19 residues. CDR3: CAWRQTSGSLRVRGETQYF. The CDR3 DNA reads as TGTGCCTGGAGGCAAACTAGCGGGAGTTTACGGGTTCGAGGGGAGACCCAGTACTTC.

At least ten counts were recorded for this clonotype. The rearrangement uses TRBV19 and TRBJ1-1; D not resolved. CDR1 is LNHDA and CDR2 is SQIVND in the germline V gene (reference sequence). Trimming took off 5 bases at V and 6 bases at J, with 13 bases between the two ends. This CDR3 region has 13 residues. The CDR3 protein is CASSGAAGAEAFF. CDR3 coding DNA: TGTGCCAGTAGTGGCGCGGCGGGCGCTGAAGCTTTCTTT.

This clonotype was observed at least ten times. CDR3 in amino acids: CASSLIREETQYF. The CDR3 DNA is TGTGCCAGCAGTTTGATCAGGGAAGAGACCCAGTACTTC. The chain recombines TRBV12-3 or TRBV12-4 with TRBJ2-5, with a possible D match to TRBD1 (5 bases). The CDR3 consists of 13 residues. V was trimmed by 3 bases and J by 3 bases, leaving 8 bases between them.

This clonotype was seen many times. The chain links TRBV30 to TRBJ1-1; a possible D gene is TRBD1 (5 bases). The ends were cut back, 0 bases at V and 0 bases at J, with 20 bases in the middle. CDR3 size: 18 residues. The germline V gene has CDR1 GTSNPN and CDR2 SVGIG (reference sequence). The CDR3 loop is CAWSVSWGAPHLNTEAFF. CDR3 in DNA: TGTGCCTGGAGTGTAAGTTGGGGCGCACCGCACCTGAACACTGAAGCTTTCTTT.

This clonotype was observed many times. The chain is built from TRBV7-8 and TRBJ2-7, with D perhaps TRBD1 (5 bases). Germline V gives CDR1 SGHVS, CDR2 FQNEAQ. The CDR3 sequence is 16 residues long. V lost 4 bases to trimming and J lost 7 bases, with 23 bases between them. For the CDR3, the DNA is TGTGCCAGCAGCTCCAGGGTCTTCGCCCACCCCAGGGAGCAGTACTTC. Amino acid sequence: CASSSRVFAHPREQYF.

This clonotype was detected many times. V is TRBV20-1 and J is TRBJ2-1; 13 nucleotides align to TRBD2. The CDR3 length is 14 residues. From germline, CDR1 is DFQATT and CDR2 SNEGSKA (reference sequence). With 1 base clipped from V and 6 bases from J, the junction kept 0 bases outside the gene matches. For the CDR3, the DNA is TGCAGTGCTAGAGGACTAGCGGGAGGCAATGAGCAGTTCTTC. Translated: CSARGLAGGNEQFF.

This clonotype was counted at least ten times. This chain uses TRBV28 with TRBJ1-1; maybe TRBD1 (5 bases). The CDR3 extends over 16 amino acids. The germline V gene encodes CDR1 MDHEN and CDR2 SYDVKM. V was trimmed by 0 bases and J by 1 base, leaving 12 bases between them. The CDR3 DNA is TGTGCCAGCAGTTTATGGAGTGGGGCGGCGAACACTGAAGCTTTCTTT. Protein: CASSLWSGAANTEAFF.

In this sample, this clonotype turned up many times. The V gene is TRBV12-3 or TRBV12-4, the J gene TRBJ2-7; 12 positions agree with TRBD2. This CDR3 region has 14 residues. The junction had 5 bases not matched to a gene; V was cut back by 5 bases and J by 6 bases. The CDR3 coding sequence is TGTGCCAGCAGTGTCGGGACTAGCGGGCTCGAGCAGTACTTC. It translates to CASSVGTSGLEQYF.

The V gene is TRBV11-2, the J gene TRBJ2-2, with TRBD2 matching 13 bases. The CDR3 contains 16 residues. Trimming took 5 bases from V and 6 from J; bases not matched to a gene: 6. The germline V gene encodes CDR1 SGHAT and CDR2 FQNNGV. As DNA, the CDR3 is TGTGCCAGCAGCCGGACTAGCGGGAGTTGGGCCGGGGAGCTGTTTTTT. As protein: CASSRTSGSWAGELFF.

This clonotype was observed at least ten times. The CDR3 coding sequence is TGTGCCAGCAGTGAAGGGCAGACCACAGATACGCAGTATTTT. Protein sequence: CASSEGQTTDTQYF. J is TRBJ2-3 and V is TRBV6-1; D not resolved. The CDR3 covers 14 residues. V was shortened by 1 base and J by 2 bases, with 7 bases between the two germline ends. From germline, CDR1 is MNHNS and CDR2 SASEGT.

This clonotype was seen a handful of times. The rearrangement links TRBV4-1 to TRBJ2-5, with TRBD1 matching 9 bases. CDR1 and CDR2 from the germline V gene are MGHRA and YSYEKL. The V gene end was trimmed by 2 bases and the J gene end by 5 bases; junction bases not matched to a gene: 6. The CDR3 runs to 15 residues. The CDR3 bases are TGCGCCAGCAGCCAACAAACAGGGGGCAGCGAGACCCAGTACTTC. Translating gives CASSQQTGGSETQYF.

This clonotype was counted at least ten times. V is TRBV6-2 or TRBV6-3 and J is TRBJ2-7, with 7 bases identical to TRBD2. Per the germline V gene, CDR1 is MNHEY and CDR2 is SVGEGT. The CDR3 spans 17 residues. The junction had 22 bases not matched to a gene; V was cut back by 8 bases and J by 6 bases. Here the CDR3 reads CASGSGNSLNAGAEQYF. The CDR3 DNA reads TGTGCCAGCGGGAGCGGGAATAGTCTCAACGCCGGGGCCGAGCAGTACTTC.

This clonotype showed up many times. The chain couples TRBV28 to TRBJ2-7; TRBD1 might be the D (7 bases). Germline V lookup: CDR1 MDHEN, CDR2 SYDVKM. The CDR3 runs to 14 residues. The V and J ends lost 6 bases and 2 bases respectively, with 14 bases between them. The CDR3 region is CASSQGGATYEQYF. CDR3 DNA: TGTGCCAGCAGCCAGGGGGGCGCGACCTACGAGCAGTACTTC.

V gene TRBV11-2 combines with J gene TRBJ2-3; no reliable D call. CDR3 length: 15 amino acids. Germline V CDR1 and CDR2: SGHAT, FQNNGV. Trimming stripped 4 bases from V and 1 base from J, with 12 bases between. DNA of the CDR3: TGTGCCAGCAGCTCCCCTCTACGGGGCACAGATACGCAGTATTTT. Protein product: CASSSPLRGTDTQYF.

The rearrangement links TRBV4-1 to TRBJ1-2; D gene uncertain. The germline V and J ends were trimmed by 0 bases and 0 bases, with 8 bases remaining between them. The CDR3 sequence is 15 residues long. Per germline, CDR1 MGHRA and CDR2 YSYEKL. The CDR3 loop is CASSQEQLANYGYTF. CDR3 DNA sequence: TGCGCCAGCAGCCAAGAACAGTTAGCTAACTATGGCTACACCTTC.

This clonotype was found many times. The V and J genes are TRBV20-1 and TRBJ2-2; TRBD2 matches at 9 bases. The CDR3 sequence is 14 residues long. The trim removed 6 bases at V and 0 bases at J, leaving 2 bases unmatched. Germline-derived CDR1 and CDR2 are DFQATT and SNEGSKA (reference sequence). The CDR3 here is CSALAGSNTGELFF. CDR3 bases: TGCAGTGCCCTAGCGGGATCGAACACCGGGGAGCTGTTTTTT.

The chain uses TRBV6-2 or TRBV6-3 and TRBJ1-1, with D hard to call. The CDR3 consists of 16 residues. Germline CDR1 MNHEY, CDR2 SVGEGT. Between the trimmed V and J ends, which lost 2 bases and 3 bases, there was a span of 16 bases. CDR3 sequence reads: CASSYPEGGIYTEAFF. In nucleotides, the CDR3 is TGTGCCAGCAGTTACCCCGAGGGAGGGATTTACACTGAAGCTTTCTTT.

This clonotype was seen at least ten times. This chain's CDR3 is CASARGGSHEQYF. DNA for the CDR3: TGTGCCAGCGCCCGTGGGGGGTCCCACGAGCAGTACTTC. This chain links TRBV28 with TRBJ2-7; D possibly corresponds to TRBD2 (6 bases). Germline CDR1 and CDR2: MDHEN and SYDVKM. The CDR3 extends over 13 amino acids. The germline V and J ends were trimmed by 8 bases and 5 bases, with 16 bases remaining between them. Full variable domain (missing parts from reference TRBV28 and TRBJ2-7): DVKVTQSSRYLVKRTGEKVFLECVQDMDHENMFWYRQDPGLGLRLIYFSYDVKMKEKGDIPEGYSVSREKKERFSLILESASTNQTSMYLCASARGGSHEQYFGPGTRLTVT.